Each of the 32 T cell receptor beta chains below was sequenced from the same sample in a study of T cell responses to AZD1222 COVID-19 vaccine. Data came from immunoSEQ multiplex PCR; TCRdb stores just in-frame clones and leaves some out. This sample has approximately 200,000 clones, with more than 75% found just once. The sample was peripheral blood, taken on day 0 of MenACWY control vaccination. The receptors originated from an adult in good health.

CDR3 coding DNA: TGTGCCAGCACCTTGACAGGTTCGACTGAAGCTTTCTTT. Encoded protein: CASTLTGSTEAFF. The chain joins TRBV27 to TRBJ1-1; TRBD1 might be the D (6 bases). Germline V CDR1 and CDR2: MNHEY, SMNVEV (reference sequence). V was shortened by 7 bases and J by 5 bases, with 14 bases between the two germline ends. The CDR3 runs 13 residues.

The J gene is TRBJ1-6, the V gene TRBV7-2, with a possible D match to TRBD1 (5 bases). The germline gives CDR1 SGHTA, CDR2 FQGNSA. V lost 1 base and J lost 7, with 8 bases in between. The CDR3 totals 14 residues. The DNA for the CDR3 is TGTGCCAGCAGCTTAGTAGGGGACAATTCACCCCTCCACTTT. This gives the protein CASSLVGDNSPLHF.

This clone was observed once. CDR3: CASSLTASTDTQYF. In nucleotides, the CDR3 is TGTGCCAGCAGCTTGACAGCTAGCACAGATACGCAGTATTTT. V and J are TRBV7-8 and TRBJ2-3; D might be TRBD1 (5 bases). Trimming pared 3 bases from V and 0 bases from J, leaving 7 bases between. Germline V gene lookup returns CDR1 SGHVS and CDR2 FQNEAQ. The length of the CDR3 is 14 residues.

The chain couples TRBV5-1 to TRBJ2-1, with 10 positions matching TRBD2. V gave up 0 bases and J gave up 7 bases; unmatched junction bases: 4. Germline-derived CDR1 and CDR2 are SGHRS and YFSETQ. The CDR3 length is 15 residues. CDR3 nucleotides: TGCGCCAGCAGCTTGGTAGCGGGGGGTTTAAATGAGCAGTTCTTC. Translating gives CASSLVAGGLNEQFF.

The rearrangement joins TRBV11-1 to TRBJ1-1; D unresolved. From germline, CDR1 is SGHAT and CDR2 FQDESV (reference sequence). The CDR3 runs to 13 residues. Trimming cost V 1 base and J 1 base, with 4 bases left between them. The CDR3 DNA reads TGTGCCAGCAGCTTAGGAGGGAACACTGAAGCTTTCTTT. Translating it yields CASSLGGNTEAFF.

The chain recombines TRBV15 with TRBJ1-2, with unresolved D. The CDR3 loop spans 14 amino acids. The V end was cut by 0 bases, the J end by 2 bases, with 7 bases between. Germline-derived CDR1 and CDR2 are LNHNV and YYDKDF (reference sequence). CDR3 coding DNA: TGTGCCACCAGCAGAGAGTCCGAGAACTATGGCTACACCTTC. This encodes CATSRESENYGYTF. Filled out from reference TRBV15 and TRBJ1-2, the complete variable domain reads DAMVIQNPRYQVTQFGKPVTLSCSQTLNHNVMYWYQQKSSQAPKLLFHYYDKDFNNEADTPDNFQSRRPNTSFCFLDIRSPGLGDTAMYLCATSRESENYGYTFGSGTRLTVV.

The chain couples TRBV2 to TRBJ2-2, with unresolved D. With 8 bases removed from V and 4 bases from J, the gap between germline ends came to 8 bases. This CDR3 spans 12 amino acids. Germline V gene sequence: CDR1 SNHLY, CDR2 FYNNEI. CDR3 in amino acids: CASAMGTGELFF. CDR3 nucleotide sequence: TGTGCCAGCGCAATGGGCACCGGGGAGCTGTTTTTT.

V gene TRBV28 combines with J gene TRBJ2-7; D gene ambiguous. Trimming shortened V by 2 bases and J by 4 bases, and 9 bases separated the two germline ends. Germline loops: CDR1 MDHEN, CDR2 SYDVKM. CDR3 length: 13 amino acids. CDR3 protein: CASSLATRYEQYF. The CDR3 nucleotides are TGTGCCAGCAGTTTAGCGACAAGGTACGAGCAGTACTTC.

The V call is TRBV12-3 or TRBV12-4, the J call TRBJ1-5, with D uncertain. The CDR3 is 13 amino acids. V was clipped by 6 bases and J by 6 bases, with 12 bases between them. CDR3: CASRLAQGQPQHF. The CDR3, as DNA: TGTGCCAGCAGACTAGCCCAAGGTCAGCCCCAGCATTTT.

This chain connects TRBV5-1 to TRBJ2-3; D is unclear. CDR3 length: 14 amino acids. Germline CDR1 reads SGHRS; CDR2 reads YFSETQ. The V end was cut by 5 bases, the J end by 7 bases, with 17 bases between. The CDR3 DNA reads as TGCGCCAGCAGATCTAGGGATATTACAAATACGCAGTATTTT. Amino acid sequence: CASRSRDITNTQYF.

The count of this clone is one. The CDR3 loop is CASSEVRGASEQYF. The CDR3 DNA reads TGTGCCAGCAGTGAAGTAAGAGGGGCAAGCGAGCAGTACTTC. This chain uses TRBV6-1 with TRBJ2-7; perhaps D is TRBD1 or TRBD2 (5 bases each). The CDR3 consists of 14 residues. The V end lost 1 base, the J end lost 6 bases, and 13 bases lay between the germline ends. Per germline, CDR1 MNHNS and CDR2 SASEGT.

The chain couples TRBV7-9 to TRBJ2-2; D possibly matches TRBD1 or TRBD2 (6 bases each). Germline V gene lookup returns CDR1 SEHNR and CDR2 FQNEAQ (reference sequence). V lost 6 bases and J 6 bases, leaving 17 bases between the germline ends. The CDR3 sequence is 15 residues long. The CDR3 protein is CASRLEGGVSGELFF. In DNA form, the CDR3 reads TGTGCCAGCAGACTAGAGGGGGGAGTATCCGGGGAGCTGTTTTTT.

The chain employs TRBV5-4 and TRBJ2-3; no clear D. The germline CDR1 and CDR2 sequences are SGHNT and YYREEE (reference sequence). This CDR3 has 12 residues. Trimming pared 4 bases from V and 5 bases from J, leaving 8 bases between. CDR3 in DNA: TGTGCCAGCAGCCTGGGTGTAGATACGCAGTATTTT. Its translation is CASSLGVDTQYF. Based on the CDR3 plus reference TRBV5-4 and TRBJ2-3, the full variable domain is ETGVTQSPTHLIKTRGQQVTLRCSSQSGHNTVSWYQQALGQGPQFIFQYYREEENGRGNFPPRFSGLQFPNYSSELNVNALELDDSALYLCASSLGVDTQYFGPGTRLTVL.

This clone was recorded once. This chain links TRBV5-1 with TRBJ1-2, with TRBD1 as a possible D gene (5 bases). Trimming pared 0 bases from V and 2 bases from J, leaving 8 bases between. The CDR3 spans 14 residues. Germline V gene sequence: CDR1 SGHRS, CDR2 YFSETQ. CDR3 sequence reads: CASSLEGLNYGYTF. The DNA for the CDR3 is TGCGCCAGCAGCTTGGAGGGACTGAACTATGGCTACACCTTC.

The V call is TRBV7-9, the J call TRBJ2-2; a weak D match, TRBD2 (6 bases). The CDR3 has 16 residues. Trimming left V 2 bases short and J 0 bases short, with 10 bases between. CDR1 and CDR2 from the germline V gene are SEHNR and FQNEAQ (reference sequence). CDR3 nucleotide sequence: TGTGCCAGCAGCTTACCGACGGGGGCGAACACCGGGGAGCTGTTTTTT. Protein: CASSLPTGANTGELFF.

The rearrangement uses TRBV7-9 and TRBJ1-5, with D unresolved. Trimming removed 4 bases at V and 6 bases at J, with 13 bases between. CDR1 and CDR2 from the germline V gene are SEHNR and FQNEAQ (reference sequence). This CDR3 is built from 14 residues. The CDR3 DNA reads as TGTGCCAGCAGCTCCACTGGGGTAGGTCAGCCCCAGCATTTT. Protein sequence: CASSSTGVGQPQHF.

V usage is TRBV30 and J usage is TRBJ1-1, with D possibly TRBD1 on 6 matching bases. The CDR3 extends over 14 amino acids. Germline CDR1 and CDR2: GTSNPN and SVGIG (reference sequence). The ends were cut back, 0 bases at V and 3 bases at J, with 11 bases in the middle. This chain's CDR3 is CAWSVKDRYTEAFF. The CDR3 coding sequence is TGTGCCTGGAGTGTAAAGGACAGATACACTGAAGCTTTCTTT.

This clone has just a few counts. The CDR3 nucleotides are TGCGCCAGCAGCACCTCCGGGACAGGGGTCTACGAGCAGTACTTC. It yields the protein CASSTSGTGVYEQYF. The rearrangement uses TRBV5-1 and TRBJ2-7, with 10 bases matching TRBD1. The CDR3 has 15 amino acids. Germline assignment: CDR1 SGHRS and CDR2 YFSETQ. Losses at the gene ends were 4 bases for V and 3 bases for J; bases not matched to a gene: 7.

As DNA, the CDR3 is TGTGCCAGCAGCGCTAGCGGGGCGACATACAATGAGCAGTTCTTC. Amino acid sequence: CASSASGATYNEQFF. The chain links TRBV6-5 to TRBJ2-1; 9 positions agree with TRBD2. Germline loops: CDR1 MNHEY, CDR2 SVGAGI. There are 15 residues in the CDR3. V was clipped by 6 bases and J by 4 bases; unmatched bases: 7.

This chain connects TRBV3-1 (or the pseudogene TRBV3-2) to TRBJ2-2; TRBD1 matches at 10 bases. The V gene end was trimmed by 7 bases and the J gene end by 6 bases; junction bases not matched to a gene: 2. There are 13 residues in the CDR3. Germline V gives CDR1 LGHDT, CDR2 YNNKEL (reference sequence). DNA for the CDR3: TGTGCCAGCACCGGGACAGGGGCCGGGGAGCTGTTTTTT. This gives the protein CASTGTGAGELFF.

The V call is TRBV6-2 or TRBV6-3, the J call TRBJ2-2, with TRBD2 as a possible D gene (5 bases). From germline, CDR1 is MNHEY and CDR2 SVGEGT. V was shortened by 6 bases and J by 5 bases, with 16 bases between the two germline ends. The CDR3 spans 15 residues. CDR3 loop: CASSRGLDETGELFF. CDR3 nucleotide sequence: TGTGCCAGCAGCCGAGGACTGGACGAGACCGGGGAGCTGTTTTTT.

As to this clone: Other DNA variants within this sample encode the same CDR3. The rearrangement joins TRBV10-1 to TRBJ1-1, with a possible D match to TRBD1 (5 bases). This CDR3 is built from 15 residues. Trimming removed 0 bases at V and 2 bases at J, with 10 bases between. Germline V lookup: CDR1 WNHNN, CDR2 SYGVQD (reference sequence). The CDR3 DNA sequence: TGCGCCAGCAGTGAGTCGACAGACTCAAACACTGAAGCTTTCTTT. Its protein is CASSESTDSNTEAFF.

The CDR3 sequence: CASSSPTGRHGYGYTF. CDR3 nucleotide sequence: TGTGCCAGCAGTTCCCCCACAGGGCGGCACGGATATGGCTACACCTTC. V gene TRBV6-6 combines with J gene TRBJ1-2; D is possibly TRBD1 (6 bases). V was clipped by 4 bases and J by 5 bases, with 20 bases between them. There are 16 residues in the CDR3. Germline CDR1 MNHNY, CDR2 SVGAGI (reference sequence).

The chain is built from TRBV5-5 and TRBJ2-1; possible D gene TRBD2, 5 bases. The V end was cut by 4 bases, the J end by 8 bases, with 13 bases between. The CDR3 contains 13 residues. CDR1 is SGHKS and CDR2 is YYEKEE in the germline V gene (reference sequence). Written as DNA, the CDR3 is TGTGCCAGCAGCCTACGGGGAGACGATGAGCAGTTCTTC. It translates to CASSLRGDDEQFF.

This clone was recorded once. This chain links TRBV6-6 with TRBJ1-1; TRBD1 aligns across 9 bases. With V trimmed by 5 bases and J by 0 bases, 22 bases remained unmatched. Per the germline V gene, CDR1 is MNHNY and CDR2 is SVGAGI (reference sequence). This CDR3 spans 21 amino acids. DNA for the CDR3: TGTGCCAGCAGTCCGAACAGGGGGCTGATTATCAATACTTTAATGAACACTGAAGCTTTCTTT. Amino acid sequence: CASSPNRGLIINTLMNTEAFF.

The J gene is TRBJ2-7, the V gene TRBV7-2; TRBD1 matches at 9 bases. The germline V gene has CDR1 SGHTA and CDR2 FQGNSA. This CDR3 spans 14 amino acids. Trimming took 8 bases from V and 4 from J; bases not matched to a gene: 9. The CDR3 DNA is TGTGCCAGCTCCCCCAGGACAGGGGATTACGAGCAGTACTTC. Translated: CASSPRTGDYEQYF.

The J gene is TRBJ2-2, the V gene TRBV11-1; 10 nucleotides line up with TRBD2. CDR3 length: 15 residues. Looked up from germline, CDR1 is SGHAT and CDR2 is FQDESV (reference sequence). V was pared by 6 bases and J by 4 bases, with 5 bases of the junction left unmatched. The DNA of the CDR3 is TGTGCCAGCAGTCCTACTAGCGGGGCCACCGGGGAGCTGTTTTTT. Protein product: CASSPTSGATGELFF.

V gene TRBV30 combines with J gene TRBJ1-5; no definite D call. This CDR3 comprises 14 residues. The V end lost 2 bases, the J end lost 2 bases, and 10 bases lay between the germline ends. CDR1 and CDR2 from the germline V gene are GTSNPN and SVGIG (reference sequence). The CDR3: CAWSRESGNQPQHF. The CDR3 DNA reads TGTGCCTGGAGTAGAGAATCGGGCAATCAGCCCCAGCATTTT.

V and J are TRBV5-1 and TRBJ2-3; D might be TRBD2 (5 bases). Germline V CDR1 and CDR2: SGHRS, YFSETQ. V lost 8 bases and J 0 bases, leaving 19 bases between the germline ends. The CDR3 contains 16 residues. This CDR3 is CASRSTGTSSTDTQYF. CDR3 bases: TGCGCCAGTCGATCGACGGGTACTAGTAGCACAGATACGCAGTATTTT.

The chain has TRBV19 and TRBJ1-1; D is perhaps TRBD1 (5 bases). The CDR3 runs 14 residues. Germline values: CDR1 LNHDA, CDR2 SQIVND (reference sequence). Deletions cut 7 bases from V and 1 base from J, with 13 bases between. CDR3 coding DNA: TGTGCCAGTATTCCCCCAGGGTCGAACACTGAAGCTTTCTTT. Protein sequence: CASIPPGSNTEAFF. Full variable domain (outside the CDR3, taken from reference TRBV19 and TRBJ1-1): DGGITQSPKYLFRKEGQNVTLSCEQNLNHDAMYWYRQDPGQGLRLIYYSQIVNDFQKGDIAEGYSVSREKKESFPLTVTSAQKNPTAFYLCASIPPGSNTEAFFGQGTRLTVV.

This sequence joins TRBV16 and TRBJ1-2; 7 bases agree with TRBD1. The CDR3 is 16 residues long. V shed 4 bases, J shed 4 bases, and the junction held 12 bases outside the gene matches. Germline assignment: CDR1 KGHSY and CDR2 FQNENV. This CDR3 is CASSPETGQIIYGYTF. CDR3 coding DNA: TGTGCCAGCAGCCCAGAGACGGGACAGATTATCTATGGCTACACCTTC.

The V call is TRBV12-3 or TRBV12-4, the J call TRBJ2-7, with D possibly TRBD1 on 6 matching bases. V lost 8 bases and J lost 2, with 13 bases in between. This CDR3 has 13 residues. The CDR3 DNA follows: TGTGCCAGCGCGTACAGGGAGACCTACGAGCAGTACTTC. Translated: CASAYRETYEQYF.